These T cell receptor beta chains were read from a single sample in a study of T-cell memory formation after mild COVID-19. Via MiXCR, TCRdb re-called the 5' RACE reads, giving one row per CDR3 protein. The data show hundreds of thousands of distinct CDR3 sequences, around 15% seen once. The sample was PBMCs or a T cell subset sorted from them (not recorded which). The receptors were sampled from a man aged 18 to 30 who had mild COVID-19 (a few samples of this study predate the infection). Cell type and time point are not known. The CDR3 runs from the conserved cysteine through the conserved F or W. The D gene is left open where the match is weak. Clone size is not always given. Where it is, it says once, few, many or a class for expanded clones.

d_call j_call clone_size v_call cdr3_aa cdr3_nt
. TRBJ2-2 . TRBV4-3 CASSQDIPGTLNTGELFF TGCGCCAGCAGCCAAGATATACCCGGGACACTGAACACCGGGGAGCTGTTTTTT
TRBD1 TRBJ1-2 few TRBV6-1 CASSPGQGLWYGYTF TGTGCCAGCAGTCCGGGACAGGGGCTTTGGTACGGCTACACCTTC
. TRBJ2-1 few TRBV11-2 CASTTDDVYNEQFF TGTGCCAGCACCACAGACGACGTCTACAATGAGCAGTTCTTC
. TRBJ1-5 few TRBV7-9 CATSLDGNQPQHF TGTGCCACCTCGCTTGACGGCAATCAGCCCCAGCATTTT
. TRBJ2-4 . TRBV7-2 CASSSQPSRGWYF TGTGCCAGCAGCTCTCAACCGTCACGGGGATGGTACTTC
. TRBJ2-7 . TRBV11-3 CASSASWASNEQYF TGTGCCAGCAGCGCCTCCTGGGCGAGTAACGAGCAGTACTTC
. TRBJ1-5 few TRBV12-3/TRBV12-4 CASSSLSNQPQHF TGTGCCAGCAGTTCCCTCAGCAATCAGCCCCAGCATTTT
. TRBJ2-7 . TRBV3-1 CASSQALVSWEQYF TGTGCCAGCAGCCAAGCTCTCGTAAGTTGGGAGCAGTACTTC
TRBD1 TRBJ2-5 few TRBV12-3/TRBV12-4 CASTLGQQQETQYF TGTGCCAGCACTCTGGGACAGCAACAAGAGACCCAGTACTTC
. TRBJ2-1 many TRBV4-1 CASSQNPSINEQFF TGCGCCAGCAGCCAAAATCCGTCCATAAATGAGCAGTTCTTC
. TRBJ2-5 . TRBV5-1 CASGLEVQETQYF TGCGCCAGCGGCTTGGAGGTACAAGAGACCCAGTACTTC
. TRBJ1-2 few TRBV7-9 CAREFPPGGRAGYTF TGTGCCAGGGAATTCCCCCCCGGGGGGCGAGCTGGCTACACCTTC